This T cell receptor beta chain comes out of a study of shared clonotypes between healthy human individuals. Some 90 million PBMCs supplied genomic DNA for unsorted samples. Unmatched junction bases numbered 9, after V lost 4 bases and J lost 3 bases. Germline-derived CDR1 and CDR2 are LGHNA and YNFKEQ. This CDR3 has 15 amino acids. Deep-level settings were used for running the assay. The authors split each subset's genomic DNA evenly across several immunoSEQ plates. In the original analysis: Junction-only sequences produced by ImmunoSEQ had no quality scores, so filtering differed. TCRdb's copy holds only in-frame clones and misses some; the assay was immunoSEQ multiplex PCR. V and J calls and clone size are copied from that table; D and trimming were computed from the DNA. The sample carries about 480,000 clones, roughly 85% recorded once.

The chain uses TRBV4-2 and TRBJ2-7; 7 nucleotides line up with TRBD1. Specimen: PBMCs. The clonotype comes from a woman aged 40 to 55 in good health. Some clones in this sample may be carry-over from other donors' samples. CDR3 sequence (DNA): TGTGCCAGCAGCCCACCGGGACAGAGGATCTACGAGCAGTACTTC. Amino acids: CASSPPGQRIYEQYF.